This T cell receptor beta chain was found in a study of shared clonotypes between healthy human individuals. Study-level points and caveats: The study drew on few donors, limiting represented genetic and exposure-history diversity.

Libraries were prepared by immunoSEQ multiplex PCR; TCRdb keeps only in-frame clonotypes and omits some of them. The sample shows around 2.1 million clones, 85% to 95% of them seen only once. Terminally differentiated effector memory CD45RA+ cells were excluded by CCR7 positive selection of CD45RO-negative cells. The CDR3 sequence is 16 residues long. V dropped 4 bases and J dropped 1 base, with 16 bases sitting between them. The V gene's germline CDR1 is SGDLS and CDR2 YYNGEE. Worth noting for this clone: As yet, its antigen is unknown.

The sample consisted of naive CD8+ T cells from PBMCs. The source is a man aged 18 to 29 in good health. Some clones in this sample may be carry-over from other donors' samples. V gene TRBV9 combines with J gene TRBJ2-3; the D call may be TRBD1 or TRBD2 (6 bases each). The CDR3 region is CASSLIARGGTDTQYF. As DNA, the CDR3 is TGTGCCAGCAGCTTGATAGCGAGGGGGGGCACAGATACGCAGTATTTT.